These 8 T cell receptor beta chains were all obtained from the same sample, sequenced in a study of OX40 agonist ivuxolimab in advanced cancers. Produced via immunoSEQ multiplex PCR; TCRdb's table is partial and in-frame only. Counted here are around 77,000 clones, around 90% occurring once; the ten biggest clones make up 4.5% to 7.5%. Sequenced material: CD4+ or CD8+ T cells sorted from blood, taken in a trial of the OX40 agonist ivuxolimab. These receptor sequences come from an adult with an advanced solid tumor such as melanoma, head and neck, liver or kidney cancer.

CDR3: CASSPGGSYAPEAFF. CDR3 bases: TGCGCCAGCAGCCCCGGTGGATCTTATGCACCTGAAGCTTTCTTT. The chain employs TRBV5-1 and TRBJ1-1; D is undetermined. Germline lookup yields CDR1 SGHRS and CDR2 YFSETQ. The CDR3 is 15 residues long. V dropped 4 bases and J dropped 6 bases, with 19 bases sitting between them.

This sequence joins TRBV11-1 and TRBJ2-7; TRBD2 matches at 10 bases. The CDR3 length is 16 residues. Germline lookup yields CDR1 SGHAT and CDR2 FQDESV (reference sequence). V lost 4 bases to trimming and J lost 1 base; unmatched junction nucleotides: 7. Here the CDR3 reads CASSSASGGFSYEQYF. DNA for the CDR3: TGTGCCAGCAGCTCTGCTAGCGGGGGTTTTTCCTACGAGCAGTACTTC.

V and J are TRBV7-2 and TRBJ2-7, with D possibly matching TRBD1 (5 bases). The ends were cut back, 5 bases at V and 2 bases at J, with 22 bases in the middle. This CDR3 has 17 residues. Germline CDR1 and CDR2: SGHTA and FQGNSA. Here the CDR3 reads CASSPPWGSKDTYEQYF. DNA for the CDR3: TGTGCCAGCAGCCCACCCTGGGGCAGCAAGGATACCTACGAGCAGTACTTC.

This chain joins TRBV21-1 and TRBJ2-3; TRBD2, the table's D call, was not compared with the DNA. TRBV21-1 is marked as a pseudogene. The length of the CDR3 is 12 residues. This chain's CDR3 is CASSSDWDTQYF. DNA for the CDR3: TGTGCCAGCAGTAGCGATTGGGATACGCAGTATTTT.

This clone was detected a few times. The rearrangement uses TRBV2 and TRBJ2-7, with D perhaps TRBD1 (6 bases). This CDR3 has 14 amino acids. Trimming cost V 3 bases and J 2 bases, with 11 bases left between them. From germline, CDR1 is SNHLY and CDR2 FYNNEI. For the CDR3, the DNA is TGTGCCAGCAGTGATTACAGGGCCCCCTACGAGCAGTACTTC. Its translation: CASSDYRAPYEQYF.

The chain recombines TRBV7-9 with TRBJ2-7, with 8 bases identical to TRBD1. The junction had 9 bases not matched to a gene; V was cut back by 3 bases and J by 5 bases. This CDR3 contains 15 residues. The germline V gene encodes CDR1 SEHNR and CDR2 FQNEAQ (reference sequence). The CDR3 protein is CASSFGQGRSDEQYF. CDR3 coding DNA: TGTGCCAGCAGCTTCGGACAGGGAAGGTCGGACGAGCAGTACTTC.

The chain combines TRBV7-8 with TRBJ1-5; the D is unclear. This CDR3 region has 15 residues. Germline V lookup: CDR1 SGHVS, CDR2 FQNEAQ. Trimming stripped 6 bases from V and 2 bases from J, with 14 bases between. The CDR3 DNA reads TGTGCCAGCAGTAACCGACCGGGAGGCAATCAGCCCCAGCATTTT. Amino acid sequence: CASSNRPGGNQPQHF.

V is TRBV30 and J is TRBJ2-3, with no clear D. Deletions cut 6 bases from V and 0 bases from J, with 13 bases between. CDR1 is GTSNPN, CDR2 SVGIG, per germline (reference sequence). This CDR3 spans 14 amino acids. This chain's CDR3 is CACPSQKSTDTQYF. In DNA form, the CDR3 reads TGTGCCTGTCCATCTCAAAAGAGCACAGATACGCAGTATTTT.